The next 2 T cell receptor beta chains were all read from a single sample in a study of blood T cell repertoires in COVID-19. Libraries were prepared by immunoSEQ multiplex PCR; TCRdb keeps only in-frame clonotypes and omits some of them. The sample consists of approximately 35,000 clones, roughly 85% of them appearing once. The sample was peripheral blood. These receptors all stem from a man in his 60s with active COVID-19.

The chain recombines TRBV7-9 with TRBJ1-5, with 8 bases aligning to TRBD1. CDR1 and CDR2 (germline): SEHNR, FQNEAQ (reference sequence). J was trimmed by 2 bases and V by 3 bases; bases with no gene match: 3. The CDR3 covers 15 residues. The CDR3 nucleotides read TGTGCCAGCAGCTTGGCGGGACAGGGCAATCAGCCCCAGCATTTT. It yields the protein CASSLAGQGNQPQHF.

The CDR3 protein is CASSYPGTSETYEQYF. CDR3 DNA: TGTGCCAGCAGCTATCCCGGGACTAGCGAAACCTACGAGCAGTACTTC. The chain recombines TRBV21-1 with TRBJ2-7; TRBD2 was called by the table and not checked on the DNA. TRBV21-1 is a documented pseudogene. The CDR3 covers 16 residues.